Listed here are 12 T cell receptor beta chains from one sample, sequenced in a study of blood T cell repertoires in COVID-19. TCRdb's table, derived via immunoSEQ multiplex PCR, lists solely in-frame clones and lacks some. The table records around 200,000 clones, 81% of them present only once. Sequencing was carried out using PBMCs or T cells enriched from blood (not recorded which). These receptors originate from a middle-aged man who had recovered from COVID-19.

This sequence joins TRBV5-1 and TRBJ1-2; 12 bases match TRBD1. Germline assignment: CDR1 SGHRS and CDR2 YFSETQ. The CDR3 is 16 residues long. The ends lost 6 bases at V and 4 bases at J; junction bases unmatched: 10. The CDR3 DNA reads as TGCGCCAGCAATTCCGGGACAGGGGGCTCTGTCTATGGCTACACCTTC. This codes for CASNSGTGGSVYGYTF.

The chain combines TRBV29-1 with TRBJ2-5; possible D gene TRBD2, 6 bases. Trimming took off 3 bases at V and 8 bases at J, with 10 bases between the two ends. This CDR3 has 11 amino acids. Germline CDR1 and CDR2: SQVTM and ANQGSEA. The DNA of the CDR3 is TGCAGCGTTGATGGAGGGGTAACCCAGTACTTC. Residues: CSVDGGVTQYF.

This rearrangement joins TRBV18 to TRBJ2-1, with 11 bases lining up with TRBD2. CDR1 and CDR2 (germline): KGHSH, LQKENI. The CDR3 has 16 residues. J lost 6 bases, V lost 2 bases, and 6 bases had no gene match. The CDR3 is CASSPALAGGGNEQFF. In DNA, the CDR3 is TGTGCCAGCTCACCAGCCCTAGCGGGAGGAGGCAATGAGCAGTTCTTC.

V gene TRBV5-1 combines with J gene TRBJ1-1, with D perhaps matching TRBD1 (5 bases). The V gene lost 1 base and the J gene lost 5 bases, with 18 bases spanning the gap. This CDR3 contains 16 residues. CDR1 and CDR2 from the germline V gene are SGHRS and YFSETQ. The CDR3 sequence: CASSLIEGPGRTEAFF. The DNA of the CDR3 is TGCGCCAGCAGCTTGATTGAGGGACCGGGGAGGACTGAAGCTTTCTTT.

The CDR3 region has the DNA TGCGCCAGCAGCTCCCTAGCGGGGGGGACACGAGATACGCAGTATTTT. This sequence encodes CASSSLAGGTRDTQYF. The J gene is TRBJ2-3, the V gene TRBV5-1, with 12 nucleotides matching TRBD2. The germline gives CDR1 SGHRS, CDR2 YFSETQ. The V segment lost 3 bases and the J segment 5 bases; nucleotides outside the gene matches: 7. The CDR3 consists of 16 residues.

Notes on this clone: Relative to the germline gene, one junction end is altered; a read error may explain this. The rearrangement uses TRBV11-2 and TRBJ1-4, with 9 bases identical to TRBD1. Per germline, CDR1 SGHAT and CDR2 FQNNGV. The CDR3 runs to 13 residues. This chain's CDR3 is CASSLDLSGQGRF. The CDR3 DNA reads TGTGCCAGCAGCTTAGATCTAAGTGGACAGGGGCGCTTT.

The J gene is TRBJ2-5, the V gene TRBV7-9; 7 bases fit TRBD2. J was trimmed by 6 bases and V by 2 bases; bases with no gene match: 15. The CDR3 has 17 amino acids. Looked up from germline, CDR1 is SEHNR and CDR2 is FQNEAQ (reference sequence). The CDR3 DNA sequence: TGTGCCAGCAGCTTACCGAGTGTACTAGAGCGGGATCAGACCCAGTACTTC. Translating it yields CASSLPSVLERDQTQYF.

This clone was recorded only once. The chain has TRBV7-9 and TRBJ2-7; 10 bases are a match to TRBD1. V dropped 6 bases and J dropped 7; count of bases not matched to a gene: 9. The CDR3 consists of 14 residues. The V gene's germline CDR1 is SEHNR and CDR2 FQNEAQ (reference sequence). DNA for the CDR3: TGTGCCAGCAGTCGCGGGACAGGGGAGGGGGAGCAGTACTTC. Translated, it gives CASSRGTGEGEQYF.

The chain joins TRBV19 to TRBJ1-6; tentatively, D is TRBD1 (5 bases). Germline loops: CDR1 LNHDA, CDR2 SQIVND (reference sequence). This CDR3 spans 14 amino acids. Trimming stripped 4 bases from V and 10 bases from J, with 14 bases between. In nucleotides, the CDR3 is TGTGCCAGTAGTAAGGCCAGGGCGGGATCACCCCTCCACTTT. It translates to CASSKARAGSPLHF.

The V and J genes are TRBV5-1 and TRBJ2-5; 7 bases agree with TRBD2. The CDR3 is 16 residues long. The V gene end was trimmed by 0 bases and the J gene end by 1 base; junction bases not matched to a gene: 6. Looked up from germline, CDR1 is SGHRS and CDR2 is YFSETQ. CDR3 sequence (DNA): TGCGCCAGCAGCTTGGCCGGACGCGGGGGCCAAGAGACCCAGTACTTC. The encoded protein is CASSLAGRGGQETQYF.

The chain uses TRBV9 and TRBJ2-1; 9 bases are shared with TRBD2. The germline V gene encodes CDR1 SGDLS and CDR2 YYNGEE. The CDR3 is 15 residues long. V was clipped by 2 bases and J by 11 bases; unmatched bases: 11. Here the CDR3 reads CASSVGASGTSKQFF. CDR3 DNA: TGTGCCAGCAGCGTGGGGGCTAGCGGGACCTCTAAGCAGTTCTTC. Complete variable domain (other parts from reference TRBV9 and TRBJ2-1): DSGVTQTPKHLITATGQRVTLRCSPRSGDLSVYWYQQSLDQGLQFLIQYYNGEERAKGNILERFSAQQFPDLHSELNLSSLELGDSALYFCASSVGASGTSKQFFGPGTRLTVL.

V is TRBV18 and J is TRBJ2-5, with a possible D match to TRBD2 (5 bases). Trimming pared 2 bases from V and 2 bases from J, leaving 18 bases between. Germline CDR1 KGHSH, CDR2 LQKENI. CDR3 size: 17 residues. The CDR3 DNA reads as TGTGCCAGCTCACCAACCGCCCCTTTGACGGGACAAGAGACCCAGTACTTC. Its translation is CASSPTAPLTGQETQYF.